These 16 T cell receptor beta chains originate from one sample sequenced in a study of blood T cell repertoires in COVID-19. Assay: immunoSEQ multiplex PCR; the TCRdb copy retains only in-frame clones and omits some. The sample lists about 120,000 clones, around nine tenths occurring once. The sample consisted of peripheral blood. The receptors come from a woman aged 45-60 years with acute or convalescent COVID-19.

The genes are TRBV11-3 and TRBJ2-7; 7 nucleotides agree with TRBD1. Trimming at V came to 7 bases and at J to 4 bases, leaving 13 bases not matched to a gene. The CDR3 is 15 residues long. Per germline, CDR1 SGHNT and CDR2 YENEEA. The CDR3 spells CASIQEGAGDYEQYF. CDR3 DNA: TGTGCCAGCATCCAAGAGGGGGCAGGGGATTACGAGCAGTACTTC.

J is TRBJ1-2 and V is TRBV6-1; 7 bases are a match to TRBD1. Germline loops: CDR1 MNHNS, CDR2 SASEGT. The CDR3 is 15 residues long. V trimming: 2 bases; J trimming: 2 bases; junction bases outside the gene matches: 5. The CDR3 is CASSERVTGNYGYTF. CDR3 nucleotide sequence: TGTGCCAGCAGTGAAAGGGTGACAGGGAACTATGGCTACACCTTC.

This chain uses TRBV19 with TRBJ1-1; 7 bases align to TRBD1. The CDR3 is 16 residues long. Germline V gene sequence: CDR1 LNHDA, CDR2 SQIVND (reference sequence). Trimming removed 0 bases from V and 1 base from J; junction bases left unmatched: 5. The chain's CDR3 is CASSIEPTGANTEAFF. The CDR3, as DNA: TGTGCCAGTAGTATAGAACCTACAGGGGCGAACACTGAAGCTTTCTTT.

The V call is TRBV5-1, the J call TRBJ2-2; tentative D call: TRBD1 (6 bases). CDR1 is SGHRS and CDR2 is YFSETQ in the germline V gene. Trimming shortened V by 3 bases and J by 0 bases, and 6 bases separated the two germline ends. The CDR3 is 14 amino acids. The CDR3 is CASSWDTNTGELFF. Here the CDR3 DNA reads TGCGCCAGCAGCTGGGACACGAACACCGGGGAGCTGTTTTTT.

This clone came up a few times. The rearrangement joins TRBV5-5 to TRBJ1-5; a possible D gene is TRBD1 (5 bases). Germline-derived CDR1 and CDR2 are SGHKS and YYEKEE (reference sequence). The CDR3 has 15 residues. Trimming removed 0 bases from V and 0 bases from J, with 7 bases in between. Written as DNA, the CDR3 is TGTGCCAGCAGCTTGGGACAGTTTAGCAATCAGCCCCAGCATTTT. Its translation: CASSLGQFSNQPQHF.

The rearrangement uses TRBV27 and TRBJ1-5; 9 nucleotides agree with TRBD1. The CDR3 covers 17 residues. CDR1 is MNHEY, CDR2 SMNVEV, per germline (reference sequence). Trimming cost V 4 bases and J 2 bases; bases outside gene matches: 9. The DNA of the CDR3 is TGTGCCAGCAGTTCGGGTCCGGGACAGGGTGGCAATCAGCCCCAGCATTTT. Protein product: CASSSGPGQGGNQPQHF.

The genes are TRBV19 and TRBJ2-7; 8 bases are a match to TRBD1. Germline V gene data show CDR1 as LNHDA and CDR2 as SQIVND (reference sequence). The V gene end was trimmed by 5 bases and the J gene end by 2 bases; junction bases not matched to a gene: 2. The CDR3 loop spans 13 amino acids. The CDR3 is CASSSQGAYEQYF. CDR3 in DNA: TGTGCCAGTAGTTCACAGGGGGCCTACGAGCAGTACTTC. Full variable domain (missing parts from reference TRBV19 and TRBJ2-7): DGGITQSPKYLFRKEGQNVTLSCEQNLNHDAMYWYRQDPGQGLRLIYYSQIVNDFQKGDIAEGYSVSREKKESFPLTVTSAQKNPTAFYLCASSSQGAYEQYFGPGTRLTVT.

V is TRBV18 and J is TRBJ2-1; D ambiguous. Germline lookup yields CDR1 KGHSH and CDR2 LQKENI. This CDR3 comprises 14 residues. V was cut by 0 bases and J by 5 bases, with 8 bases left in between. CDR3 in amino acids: CASSPPRKDNEQFF. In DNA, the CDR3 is TGTGCCAGCTCACCACCGCGGAAGGACAATGAGCAGTTCTTC.

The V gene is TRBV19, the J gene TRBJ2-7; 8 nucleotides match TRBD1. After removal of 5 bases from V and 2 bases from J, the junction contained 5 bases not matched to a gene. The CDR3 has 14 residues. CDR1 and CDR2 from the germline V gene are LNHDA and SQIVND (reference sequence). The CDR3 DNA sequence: TGTGCCAGTAGTCCGGGACAGGCCACCTACGAGCAGTACTTC. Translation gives CASSPGQATYEQYF.

CDR3 region: CASSTGGLYQETQYF. The CDR3 DNA is TGTGCCAGTAGCACGGGAGGCCTTTATCAAGAGACCCAGTACTTC. This chain uses TRBV19 with TRBJ2-5, with 7 bases aligning to TRBD2. Germline V lookup: CDR1 LNHDA, CDR2 SQIVND (reference sequence). CDR3 size: 15 residues. V shed 6 bases, J shed 2 bases, and the junction held 9 bases outside the gene matches. The entire variable domain, with the rest obtained from reference TRBV19 and TRBJ2-5, is as follows: DGGITQSPKYLFRKEGQNVTLSCEQNLNHDAMYWYRQDPGQGLRLIYYSQIVNDFQKGDIAEGYSVSREKKESFPLTVTSAQKNPTAFYLCASSTGGLYQETQYFGPGTRLLVL.

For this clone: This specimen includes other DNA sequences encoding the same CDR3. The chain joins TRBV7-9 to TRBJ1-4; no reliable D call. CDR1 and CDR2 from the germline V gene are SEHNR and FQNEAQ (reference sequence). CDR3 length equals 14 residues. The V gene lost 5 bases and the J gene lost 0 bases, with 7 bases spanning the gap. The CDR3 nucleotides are TGTGCCAGCAGCCTCGGGGCAACTAATGAAAAACTGTTTTTT. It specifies CASSLGATNEKLFF. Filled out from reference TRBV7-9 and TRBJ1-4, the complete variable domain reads DTGVSQNPRHKITKRGQNVTFRCDPISEHNRLYWYRQTLGQGPEFLTYFQNEAQLEKSRLLSDRFSAERPKGSFSTLEIQRTEQGDSAMYLCASSLGATNEKLFFGSGTQLSVL.

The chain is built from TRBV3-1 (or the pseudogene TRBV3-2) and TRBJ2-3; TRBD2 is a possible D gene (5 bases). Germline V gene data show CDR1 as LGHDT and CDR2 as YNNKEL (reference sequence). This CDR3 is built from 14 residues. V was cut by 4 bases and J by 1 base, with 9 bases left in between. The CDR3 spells CASSPTGGTDTQYF. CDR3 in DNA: TGTGCCAGCAGCCCCACCGGGGGCACAGATACGCAGTATTTT.

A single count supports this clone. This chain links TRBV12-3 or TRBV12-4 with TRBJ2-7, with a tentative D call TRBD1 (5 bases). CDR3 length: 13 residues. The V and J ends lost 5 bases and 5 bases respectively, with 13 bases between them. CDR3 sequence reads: CASSPNQGNEQYF. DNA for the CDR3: TGTGCCAGCAGTCCGAACCAGGGCAACGAGCAGTACTTC.

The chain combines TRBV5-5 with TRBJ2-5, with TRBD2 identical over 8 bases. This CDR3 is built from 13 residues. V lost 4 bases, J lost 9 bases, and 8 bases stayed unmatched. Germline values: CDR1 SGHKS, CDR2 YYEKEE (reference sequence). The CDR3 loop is CASSPGLVKAQYF. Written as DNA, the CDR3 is TGTGCCAGCAGCCCGGGACTAGTTAAGGCCCAGTACTTC.

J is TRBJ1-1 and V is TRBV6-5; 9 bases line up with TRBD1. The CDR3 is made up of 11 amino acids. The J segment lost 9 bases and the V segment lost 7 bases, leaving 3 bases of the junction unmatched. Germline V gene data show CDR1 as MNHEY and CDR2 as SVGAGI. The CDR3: CASINRGQAFF. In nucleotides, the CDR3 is TGTGCCAGCATTAACAGGGGGCAAGCTTTCTTT.

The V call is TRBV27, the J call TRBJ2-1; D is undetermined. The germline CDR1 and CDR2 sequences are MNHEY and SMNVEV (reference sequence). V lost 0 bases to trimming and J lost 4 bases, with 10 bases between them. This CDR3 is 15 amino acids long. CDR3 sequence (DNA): TGTGCCAGCAGTTTATCGTACCAGACTTACAATGAGCAGTTCTTC. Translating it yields CASSLSYQTYNEQFF.